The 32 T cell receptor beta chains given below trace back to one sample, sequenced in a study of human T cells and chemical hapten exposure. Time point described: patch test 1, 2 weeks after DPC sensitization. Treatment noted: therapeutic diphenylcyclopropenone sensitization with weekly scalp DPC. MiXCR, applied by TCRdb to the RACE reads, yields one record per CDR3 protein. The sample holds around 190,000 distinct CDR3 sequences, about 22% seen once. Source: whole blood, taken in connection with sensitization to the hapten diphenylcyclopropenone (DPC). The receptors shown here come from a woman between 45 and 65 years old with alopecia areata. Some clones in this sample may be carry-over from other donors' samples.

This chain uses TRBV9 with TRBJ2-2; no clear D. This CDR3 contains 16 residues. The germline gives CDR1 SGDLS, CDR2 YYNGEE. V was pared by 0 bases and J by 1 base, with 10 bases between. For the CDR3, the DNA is TGTGCCAGCAGCGTAGATCGGACCAGGAACACCGGGGAGCTGTTTTTT. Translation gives CASSVDRTRNTGELFF.

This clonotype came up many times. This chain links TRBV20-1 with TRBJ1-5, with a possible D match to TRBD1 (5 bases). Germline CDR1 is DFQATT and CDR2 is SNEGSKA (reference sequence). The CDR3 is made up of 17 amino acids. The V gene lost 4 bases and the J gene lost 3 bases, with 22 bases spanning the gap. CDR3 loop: CSAKPSNRQGYNQPQHF. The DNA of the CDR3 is TGCAGTGCTAAGCCATCAAACCGTCAGGGATACAATCAGCCCCAGCATTTT.

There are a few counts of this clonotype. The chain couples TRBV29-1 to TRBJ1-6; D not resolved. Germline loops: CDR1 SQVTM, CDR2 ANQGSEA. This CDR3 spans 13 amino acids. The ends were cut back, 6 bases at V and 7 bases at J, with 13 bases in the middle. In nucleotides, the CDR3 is TGCAGCGTCGCTACGGGTACCAATTCACCCCTCCACTTT. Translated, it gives CSVATGTNSPLHF.

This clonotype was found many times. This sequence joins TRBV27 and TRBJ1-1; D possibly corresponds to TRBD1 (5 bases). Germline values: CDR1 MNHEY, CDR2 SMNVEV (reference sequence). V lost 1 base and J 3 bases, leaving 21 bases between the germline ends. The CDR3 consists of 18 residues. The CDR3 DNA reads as TGTGCCAGCAGTTTATACGGTCTCGGCTGGGCGGGGGACACTGAAGCTTTCTTT. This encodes CASSLYGLGWAGDTEAFF.

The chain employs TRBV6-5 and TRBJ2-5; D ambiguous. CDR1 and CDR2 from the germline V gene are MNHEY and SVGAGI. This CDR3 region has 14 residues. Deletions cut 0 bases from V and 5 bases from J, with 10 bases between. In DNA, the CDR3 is TGTGCCAGCAGTTACTCTGGGCCCGGGGAGACCCAGTACTTC. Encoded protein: CASSYSGPGETQYF.

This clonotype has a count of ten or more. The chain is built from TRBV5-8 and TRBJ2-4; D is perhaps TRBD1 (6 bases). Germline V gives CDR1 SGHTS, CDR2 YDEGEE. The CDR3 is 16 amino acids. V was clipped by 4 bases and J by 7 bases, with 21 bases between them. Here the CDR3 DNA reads TGTGCCAGCAGCGCGCCGGGACATAGTTTCGTGAACATTCAGTACTTC. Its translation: CASSAPGHSFVNIQYF.

The CDR3 bases are TGCGCCAGCAGCCAAGGGCGGACTAGCGACACCGGGGAGCTGTTTTTT. Translated, it gives CASSQGRTSDTGELFF. This sequence joins TRBV4-1 and TRBJ2-2, with 9 bases that match TRBD2. Germline lookup yields CDR1 MGHRA and CDR2 YSYEKL. The CDR3 contains 16 residues. V lost 1 base, J lost 3 bases, and 3 bases stayed unmatched.

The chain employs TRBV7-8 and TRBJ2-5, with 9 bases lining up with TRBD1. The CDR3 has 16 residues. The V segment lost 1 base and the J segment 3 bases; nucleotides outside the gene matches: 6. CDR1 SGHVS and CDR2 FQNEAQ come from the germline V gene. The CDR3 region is CASSLVGQGREETQYF. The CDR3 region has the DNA TGTGCCAGCAGCTTAGTGGGACAGGGAAGAGAAGAGACCCAGTACTTC.

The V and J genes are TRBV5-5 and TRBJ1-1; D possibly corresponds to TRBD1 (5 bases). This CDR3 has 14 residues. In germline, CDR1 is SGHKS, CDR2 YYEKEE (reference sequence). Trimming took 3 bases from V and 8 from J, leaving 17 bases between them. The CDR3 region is CASSYSYTGTEAFF. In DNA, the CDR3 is TGTGCCAGCAGCTACTCCTATACCGGGACCGAAGCTTTCTTT.

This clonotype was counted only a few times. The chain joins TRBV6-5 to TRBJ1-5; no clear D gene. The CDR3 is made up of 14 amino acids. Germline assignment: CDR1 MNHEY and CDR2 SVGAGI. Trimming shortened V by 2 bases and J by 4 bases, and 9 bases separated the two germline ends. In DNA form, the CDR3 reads TGTGCCAGCAGTTACACCATCGGGAATCAGCCCCAGCATTTT. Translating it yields CASSYTIGNQPQHF.

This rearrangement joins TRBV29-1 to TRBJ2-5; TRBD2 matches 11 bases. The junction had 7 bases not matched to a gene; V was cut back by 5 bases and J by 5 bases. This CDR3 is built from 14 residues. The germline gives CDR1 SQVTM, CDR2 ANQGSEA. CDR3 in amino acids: CSVHSGRAWETQYF. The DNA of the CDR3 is TGCAGCGTTCATAGCGGGAGGGCCTGGGAGACCCAGTACTTC.

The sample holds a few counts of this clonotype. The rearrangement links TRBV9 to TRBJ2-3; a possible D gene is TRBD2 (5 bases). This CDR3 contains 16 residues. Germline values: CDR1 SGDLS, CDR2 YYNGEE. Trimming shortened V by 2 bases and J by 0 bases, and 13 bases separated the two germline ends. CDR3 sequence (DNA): TGTGCCAGCAGCGTCGGGCCGGACTTTAGCACAGATACGCAGTATTTT. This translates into CASSVGPDFSTDTQYF.

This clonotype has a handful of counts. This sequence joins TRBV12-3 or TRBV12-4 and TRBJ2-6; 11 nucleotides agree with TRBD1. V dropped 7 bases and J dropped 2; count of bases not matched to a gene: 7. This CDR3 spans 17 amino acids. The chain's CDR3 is CASTTDRGRTGANVLTF. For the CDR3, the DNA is TGTGCCAGCACCACGGACAGGGGGCGAACTGGGGCCAACGTCCTGACTTTC.

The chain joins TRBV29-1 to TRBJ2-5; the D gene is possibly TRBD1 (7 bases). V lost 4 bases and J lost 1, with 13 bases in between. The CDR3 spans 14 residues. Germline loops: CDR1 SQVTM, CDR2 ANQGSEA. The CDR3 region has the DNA TGCAGCGTTGGACAGGGAGGAAGCCAAGAGACCCAGTACTTC. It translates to CSVGQGGSQETQYF.

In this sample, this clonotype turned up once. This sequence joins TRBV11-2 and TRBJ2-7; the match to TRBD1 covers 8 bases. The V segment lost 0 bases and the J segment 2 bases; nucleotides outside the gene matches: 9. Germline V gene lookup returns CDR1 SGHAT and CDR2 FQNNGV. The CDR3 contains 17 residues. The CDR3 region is CASSLDPPGTGPYEQYF. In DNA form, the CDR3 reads TGTGCCAGCAGCTTAGACCCGCCCGGGACAGGACCCTACGAGCAGTACTTC.

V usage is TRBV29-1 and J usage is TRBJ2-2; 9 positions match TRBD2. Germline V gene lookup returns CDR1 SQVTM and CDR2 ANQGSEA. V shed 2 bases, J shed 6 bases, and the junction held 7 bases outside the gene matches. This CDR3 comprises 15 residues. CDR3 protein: CSVERGTSIPGELFF. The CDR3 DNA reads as TGCAGCGTTGAACGAGGGACTAGCATTCCCGGGGAGCTGTTTTTT.

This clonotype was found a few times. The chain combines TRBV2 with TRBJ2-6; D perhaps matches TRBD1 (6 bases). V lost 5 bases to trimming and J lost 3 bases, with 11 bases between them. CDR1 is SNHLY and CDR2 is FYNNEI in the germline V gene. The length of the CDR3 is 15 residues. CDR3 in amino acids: CASSLLQGGANVLTF. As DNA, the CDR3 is TGTGCCAGCAGTTTGCTACAGGGTGGGGCCAACGTCCTGACTTTC.

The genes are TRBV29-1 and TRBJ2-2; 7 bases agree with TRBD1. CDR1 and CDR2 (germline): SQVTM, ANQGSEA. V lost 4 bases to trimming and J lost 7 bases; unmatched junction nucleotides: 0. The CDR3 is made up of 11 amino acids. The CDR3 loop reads CSVGTGGELFF. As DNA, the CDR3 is TGCAGCGTTGGGACAGGCGGGGAGCTGTTTTTT.

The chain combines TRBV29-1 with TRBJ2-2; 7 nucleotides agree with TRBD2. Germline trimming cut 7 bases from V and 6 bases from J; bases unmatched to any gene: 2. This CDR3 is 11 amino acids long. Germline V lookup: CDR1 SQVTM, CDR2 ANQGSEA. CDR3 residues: CSGRESGELFF. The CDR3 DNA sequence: TGCAGCGGGCGGGAGTCCGGGGAGCTGTTTTTT.

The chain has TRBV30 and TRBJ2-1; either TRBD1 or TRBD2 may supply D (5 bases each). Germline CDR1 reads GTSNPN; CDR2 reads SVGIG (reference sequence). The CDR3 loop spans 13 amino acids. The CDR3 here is CATGTPRLYEQFF. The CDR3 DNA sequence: TGTGCGACCGGGACCCCACGACTCTATGAGCAGTTCTTC.

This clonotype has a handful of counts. The DNA of the CDR3 is TGTGCCAGCAGCTTAGATGGCGGATATTCTAACTATGGCTACACCTTC. This codes for CASSLDGGYSNYGYTF. This sequence joins TRBV7-9 and TRBJ1-2; D unresolved. V was cut by 1 base and J by 0 bases, with 12 bases left in between. The germline gives CDR1 SEHNR, CDR2 FQNEAQ (reference sequence). The CDR3 sequence is 16 residues long.

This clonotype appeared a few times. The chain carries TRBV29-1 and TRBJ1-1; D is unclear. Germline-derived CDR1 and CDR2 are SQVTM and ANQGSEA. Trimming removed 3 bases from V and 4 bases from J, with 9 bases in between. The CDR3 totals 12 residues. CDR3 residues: CSVEVQVTEAFF. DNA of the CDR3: TGCAGCGTTGAGGTCCAGGTCACTGAAGCTTTCTTT.

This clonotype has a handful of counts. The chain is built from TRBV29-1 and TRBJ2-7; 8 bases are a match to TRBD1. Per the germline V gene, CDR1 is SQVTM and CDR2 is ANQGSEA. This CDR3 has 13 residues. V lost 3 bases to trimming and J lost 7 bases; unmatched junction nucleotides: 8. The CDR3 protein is CSVDDRGLGEQYF. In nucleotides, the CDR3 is TGCAGCGTTGATGACAGGGGCCTTGGAGAGCAGTACTTC.

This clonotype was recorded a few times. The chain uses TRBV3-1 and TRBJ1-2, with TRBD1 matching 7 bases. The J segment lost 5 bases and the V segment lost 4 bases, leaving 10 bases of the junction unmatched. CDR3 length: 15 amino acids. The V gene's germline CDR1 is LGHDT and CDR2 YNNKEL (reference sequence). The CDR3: CASSRDRLDLYGYTF. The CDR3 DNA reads TGTGCCAGCAGCCGGGACAGACTAGACCTTTATGGCTACACCTTC.

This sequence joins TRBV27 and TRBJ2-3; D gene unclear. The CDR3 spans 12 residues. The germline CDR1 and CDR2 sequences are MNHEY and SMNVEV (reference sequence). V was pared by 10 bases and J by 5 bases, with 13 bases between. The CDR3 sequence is CATHTWGDTQYF. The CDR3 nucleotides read TGTGCCACCCATACTTGGGGAGATACGCAGTATTTT.

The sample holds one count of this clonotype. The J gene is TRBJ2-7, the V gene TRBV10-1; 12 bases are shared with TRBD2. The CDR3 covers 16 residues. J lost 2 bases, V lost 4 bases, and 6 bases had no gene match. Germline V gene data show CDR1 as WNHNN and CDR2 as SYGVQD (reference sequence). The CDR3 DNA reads TGCGCCAGCAGTGGAGGACTAGCGGGACCCCCCTACGAGCAGTACTTC. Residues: CASSGGLAGPPYEQYF.

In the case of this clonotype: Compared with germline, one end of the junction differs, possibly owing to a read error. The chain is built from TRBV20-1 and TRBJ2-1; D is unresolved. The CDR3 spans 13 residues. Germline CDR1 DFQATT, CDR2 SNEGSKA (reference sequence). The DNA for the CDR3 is TGCAGTGCTAGAGGATCACTCCACAATGAGCAGTCCTTC. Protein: CSARGSLHNEQSF.

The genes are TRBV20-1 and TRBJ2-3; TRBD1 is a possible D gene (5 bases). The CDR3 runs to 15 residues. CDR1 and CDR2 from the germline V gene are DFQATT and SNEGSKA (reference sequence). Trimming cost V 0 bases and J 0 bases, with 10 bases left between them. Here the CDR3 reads CSARDYGASTDTQYF. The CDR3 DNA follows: TGCAGTGCTAGAGATTATGGGGCCAGCACAGATACGCAGTATTTT.

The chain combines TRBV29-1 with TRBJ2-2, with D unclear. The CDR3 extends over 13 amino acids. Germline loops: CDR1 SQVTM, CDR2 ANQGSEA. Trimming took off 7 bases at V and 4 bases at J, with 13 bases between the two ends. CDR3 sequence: CSAETGITGELFF. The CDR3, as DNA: TGCAGCGCCGAAACTGGGATCACCGGGGAGCTGTTTTTT.

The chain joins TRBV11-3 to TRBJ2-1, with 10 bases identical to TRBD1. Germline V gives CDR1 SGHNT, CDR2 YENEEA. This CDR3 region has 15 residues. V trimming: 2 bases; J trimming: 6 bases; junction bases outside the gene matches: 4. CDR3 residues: CASSLRQGALNEQFF. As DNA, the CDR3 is TGTGCCAGCAGCTTAAGACAGGGGGCTCTCAATGAGCAGTTCTTC.

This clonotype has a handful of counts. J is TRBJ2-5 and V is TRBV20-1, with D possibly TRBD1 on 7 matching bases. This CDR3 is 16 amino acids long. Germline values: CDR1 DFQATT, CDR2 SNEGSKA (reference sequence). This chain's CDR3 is CRALRSLGPGGETQYF. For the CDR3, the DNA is TGCAGGGCCCTCCGCAGCTTGGGCCCAGGGGGGGAGACCCAGTACTTC.

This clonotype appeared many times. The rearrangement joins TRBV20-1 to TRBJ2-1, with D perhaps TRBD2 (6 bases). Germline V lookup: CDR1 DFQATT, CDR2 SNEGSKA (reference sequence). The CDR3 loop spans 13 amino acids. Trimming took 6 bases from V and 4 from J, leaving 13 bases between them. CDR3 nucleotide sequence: TGCAGTGCGCGGGGACTGCCTTACAATGAGCAGTTCTTC. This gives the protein CSARGLPYNEQFF.